This is a list of T cell receptor beta chains from one sample in a study of blood T cell repertoires in COVID-19. The assay was immunoSEQ multiplex PCR, and TCRdb's table has in-frame clones only and misses some. The sample contains about 440,000 clones, roughly 90% of which appear only once. The specimen was peripheral blood. These receptors all come from a young woman with acute or convalescent COVID-19. CDR3s include the opening cysteine and the closing phenylalanine or tryptophan. Each record gives: J gene, V gene, CDR3 protein.

J gene: TRBJ2-3; V gene: TRBV19; CDR3 protein: CASSLTWASTDTQYF
J gene: TRBJ2-3; V gene: TRBV18; CDR3 protein: CASSPQTSGAYTDTQYF
J gene: TRBJ2-1; V gene: TRBV30; CDR3 protein: CAWSANRGVEQFF
J gene: TRBJ2-7; V gene: TRBV18; CDR3 protein: CASSPPSPSSYEQYF
J gene: TRBJ2-3; V gene: TRBV14; CDR3 protein: CASSLLALPPTDTQYF
J gene: TRBJ1-4; V gene: TRBV18; CDR3 protein: CASSPTKEEKLFF
J gene: TRBJ2-1; V gene: TRBV5-1; CDR3 protein: CASSFWAGDDNEQFF
J gene: TRBJ2-7; V gene: TRBV7-9; CDR3 protein: CASSLAGSGYEQYF
J gene: TRBJ1-2; V gene: TRBV10-3; CDR3 protein: CAIRSGQGLDYGYTF
J gene: TRBJ2-3; V gene: TRBV11-2; CDR3 protein: CASGTTPTDTQYF
J gene: TRBJ2-4; V gene: TRBV18; CDR3 protein: CASSPPSVAKNIQYF
J gene: TRBJ1-1; V gene: TRBV19; CDR3 protein: CASSIGRLEAFF
J gene: TRBJ2-5; V gene: TRBV7-9; CDR3 protein: CASSPKPGLAEETQYF
J gene: TRBJ2-1; V gene: TRBV4-1; CDR3 protein: CASSQEASGGAVGQFF
J gene: TRBJ1-2; V gene: TRBV29-1; CDR3 protein: CSVEGAHGYTF
J gene: TRBJ1-5; V gene: TRBV6-5; CDR3 protein: CASSSTGGNQPQHF